This T cell receptor beta chain was sequenced during a study of blood T cell repertoires in COVID-19. Overall study context: The United States, Italy and Spain were the sources of the acute and convalescent COVID-19 samples.

This CDR3 is 18 amino acids long. The V gene's germline CDR1 is MGHRA and CDR2 YSYEKL. With 1 base removed from V and 8 bases from J, the gap between germline ends came to 26 bases. Per the original methods: Estimation of nucleated cell counts relied on the amplification of reference gene primers. TCRdb's copy holds only in-frame clones and misses some; the assay was immunoSEQ multiplex PCR. For V, J and clone size, that table is used; D and trimming come from the DNA. The sample contains some 35,000 clones, about 80% of which appear only once. This clone was picked up one time. The TCR sequence derives from a man aged 50-60 years with acute or convalescent COVID-19. The chain uses TRBV4-1 and TRBJ1-1; the D gene is possibly TRBD1 (5 bases). Sample: peripheral blood. The CDR3: CASSQGRLGGSGLPEAFF. The CDR3 DNA reads as TGCGCCAGCAGCCAAGGGAGATTGGGAGGGTCAGGGCTCCCAGAAGCTTTCTTT.